These T cell receptor beta chains were read from a single sample in a study of cytomegalovirus exposure and HLA in healthy donors. Measured with immunoSEQ multiplex PCR; TCRdb has only the in-frame clones, and not every one. The table lists about 130,000 clones, roughly 74% of them singletons. The sequenced sample was PBMCs. These receptors came from a man aged 35 to 55 in good health and CMV-seropositive. The CDR3 runs from the conserved cysteine through the conserved F or W. D genes are given only for firm matches. A row's size may be missing; if present it is once, few, many or a size class.

CDR3 DNA	CDR3 protein	D gene	V gene	clone size	J gene
TGCGCCAGCAGCGCTCAGAGGGCAATCTCTGAAGCTTTCTTT	CASSAQRAISEAFF	NA	TRBV5-1	NA	TRBJ1-1
TGTGCCAGCAGTTTATCCCAATTTGGCAATCAGCCCCAGCATTTT	CASSLSQFGNQPQHF	NA	TRBV27	NA	TRBJ1-5
TGTGCCAGCAGTTTACGGCAAATACAGGATGAGCAGTTCTTC	CASSLRQIQDEQFF	NA	TRBV28	NA	TRBJ2-1
TGTGCCAGCAGCTTAACAGGGGCGAACTACGAGCAGTACTTC	CASSLTGANYEQYF	TRBD1	TRBV7-9	NA	TRBJ2-7
TGTGCCAGCAGCTCCCCCGGGGGCAAAAACATTCAGTACTTC	CASSSPGGKNIQYF	NA	TRBV7-8	NA	TRBJ2-4
TGTGCCAGCAGTGTTGGGGACATGAACACTGAAGCTTTCTTT	CASSVGDMNTEAFF	NA	TRBV6-4	NA	TRBJ1-1
TGCGCCAGCAGCCAAGAACCTAGCGGGATCCAAGAGACCCAGTACTTC	CASSQEPSGIQETQYF	TRBD2	TRBV4-1	many	TRBJ2-5
TGTTCCAGCAGCTTGACGGGCTACGAGCAGTACTTC	CSSSLTGYEQYF	NA	TRBV7-9	NA	TRBJ2-7
TGTGCCAGCGGGGGACTTGGGACAGTAAATGAAAAACTGTTTTTT	CASGGLGTVNEKLFF	TRBD1	TRBV6-1	NA	TRBJ1-4
TGTGCCAGCAGCTTACGGGGGGGAACTGAAGCTTTCTTT	CASSLRGGTEAFF	NA	TRBV7-9	NA	TRBJ1-1
TGTGCCAGCAGCCCTTGGGACAGGGGCGACGGCTACACCTTC	CASSPWDRGDGYTF	TRBD1	TRBV6-5	NA	TRBJ1-2
TGTGCCAGCACCCCGGTAGGAGCGGGGGTTGAGCAGTACTTC	CASTPVGAGVEQYF	TRBD2	TRBV6-1	NA	TRBJ2-7
TGTGCCAGCAGTGACTCAGCGGGTACCTACAATGAGCAGTTCTTC	CASSDSAGTYNEQFF	NA	TRBV6-4	NA	TRBJ2-1
TGTGCCAGCAGCTTATACCCAGGGGTGGACACCGGGGAGCTGTTTTTT	CASSLYPGVDTGELFF	NA	TRBV5-4	NA	TRBJ2-2
TGTGCCAGCAGTTCCGGGACAGACGATTCACCCCTCCACTTT	CASSSGTDDSPLHF	TRBD1	TRBV2	NA	TRBJ1-6
TGTGCCAGCAGCGTACTAGTCAATCAGCCCCAGCATTTT	CASSVLVNQPQHF	NA	TRBV9	NA	TRBJ1-5
TGTGCCACCAGCCCACAGGGGGCTTTTGGTCAGCCCCAGCATTTT	CATSPQGAFGQPQHF	TRBD1	TRBV15	NA	TRBJ1-5
TGTGCCTCCAGAGTTCGGGAGTCATTGGGCGGGGAGCTGTTTTTT	CASRVRESLGGELFF	NA	TRBV2	NA	TRBJ2-2
TGTGCCAGCAGCTTGGTAAGAAGCTACGAGCAGTACTTC	CASSLVRSYEQYF	NA	TRBV5-6	NA	TRBJ2-7
TGTTCCAGCAGCTTATCTGGAGGCCAGGGGGCGGGTCAGCCCCAGCATTTT	CSSSLSGGQGAGQPQHF	TRBD1	TRBV7-9	NA	TRBJ1-5
TGTGCCAGCAGTCTAACTTCGGGACTACCCTACGAGCAGTACTTC	CASSLTSGLPYEQYF	TRBD2	TRBV27	NA	TRBJ2-7
TGTGCCAGTAGTCTGCCTGGACAGGGGCAGAATTCACCCCTCCACTTT	CASSLPGQGQNSPLHF	TRBD1	TRBV19	NA	TRBJ1-6
TGTGCCAGCTCGACAGGAGGATTAGAGACCCAGTACTTC	CASSTGGLETQYF	NA	TRBV6-1	few	TRBJ2-5
TGTGCCAGCACCTACGGGGGGCTAGGGGGCTCCTACAATGAGCAGTTCTTC	CASTYGGLGGSYNEQFF	NA	TRBV7-8	NA	TRBJ2-1
TGTGCCAGCAGTGAAGGGCCAGGGGGATTCGTGAACACTGAAGCTTTCTTT	CASSEGPGGFVNTEAFF	TRBD1	TRBV6-1	few	TRBJ1-1
TGTGCCAGCAGTGGACAGATCCTCGCCTCCTACGAGCAGTACTTC	CASSGQILASYEQYF	NA	TRBV2	NA	TRBJ2-7
TGTGCCAGCAGTTTAAGGGGAGGGAATCAGCCCCAGCATTTT	CASSLRGGNQPQHF	NA	TRBV27	few	TRBJ1-5
TGTGCCAGCCTCAGGGGGGACCTGAACACTGAAGCTTTCTTT	CASLRGDLNTEAFF	NA	TRBV21-1	NA	TRBJ1-1
TGTGCCAGCAGCTTGGCCATGTACGAGCAGTACTTC	CASSLAMYEQYF	NA	TRBV5-5	once	TRBJ2-7
TGTGCCAGCAGCCTCCCTGGCGGGGGCTCAGATACGCAGTATTTT	CASSLPGGGSDTQYF	NA	TRBV7-6	NA	TRBJ2-3
TGTGCCAGCAGCCATAACGGACAGACTTTGAACGAGCAGTACTTC	CASSHNGQTLNEQYF	NA	TRBV7-6	NA	TRBJ2-7
TGTGCCAGCAGACCGACAGGTTTCACTGAAGCTTTCTTT	CASRPTGFTEAFF	NA	TRBV6-5	NA	TRBJ1-1
TGTGCCAGCAGTCACACGGGACAGGGTAGGAATGAGCAGTTCTTC	CASSHTGQGRNEQFF	TRBD1	TRBV6-6	NA	TRBJ2-1
TGCGCCAGCAGCCGAGGAGAGTCCTACGAGCAGTACTTC	CASSRGESYEQYF	NA	TRBV5-1	NA	TRBJ2-7
TGTGCCAGCAATAGATTACAGGGTCGTTCACCCCTCCACTTT	CASNRLQGRSPLHF	NA	TRBV27	NA	TRBJ1-6
TGTGCCAGTAGTATCCCCTTTGGCAGGATGGTAAAGGCCGGGGAGCTGTTTTTC	CASSIPFGRMVKAGELFF	NA	TRBV19	NA	TRBJ2-2
TGTGCCACCAGCAGAGGAGGTGGGGGGGGATACGAGCAGTACTTC	CATSRGGGGGYEQYF	TRBD2	TRBV15	NA	TRBJ2-7
TGTGCCAGCAGTGTTGGGACAGGGTATCAGCCCCAGCATTTT	CASSVGTGYQPQHF	TRBD1	TRBV2	once	TRBJ1-5
TGTGCCAGCAGCTCCGCGGGTACAGGGGTTAACACTGAAGCTTTCTTT	CASSSAGTGVNTEAFF	TRBD1	TRBV7-2	NA	TRBJ1-1